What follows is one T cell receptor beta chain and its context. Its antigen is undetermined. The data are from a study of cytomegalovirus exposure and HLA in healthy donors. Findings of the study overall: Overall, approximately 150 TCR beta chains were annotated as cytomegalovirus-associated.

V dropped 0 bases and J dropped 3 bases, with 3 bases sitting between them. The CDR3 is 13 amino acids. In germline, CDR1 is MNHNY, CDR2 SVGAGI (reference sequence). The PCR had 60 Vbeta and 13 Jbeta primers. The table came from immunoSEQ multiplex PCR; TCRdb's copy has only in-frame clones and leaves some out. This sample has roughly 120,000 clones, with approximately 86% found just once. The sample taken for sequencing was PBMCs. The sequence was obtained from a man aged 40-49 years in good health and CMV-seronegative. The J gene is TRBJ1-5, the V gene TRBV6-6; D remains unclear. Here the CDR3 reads CASSYSINQPQHF. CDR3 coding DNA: TGTGCCAGCAGTTACTCTATCAATCAGCCCCAGCATTTT.